This TCR beta chain stems from a study of a mutant IDH1 vaccine in newly diagnosed glioma. Study-level information: Earlier therapy was either radiotherapy, temozolomide, or both, and most got both.

Of note for this clone: The target antigen is unknown.

Whole-study results and caveats: Vaccination elicited immune responses in 93.3% of patients. Top-clonotype changes in peripheral T cells seemed unrelated to pseudoprogression.

TCRdb keeps only in-frame clones here, not all; method: immunoSEQ multiplex PCR. The repertoire holds approximately 88,000 clones, with just under 80% as singletons. This CDR3 comprises 12 residues. Germline V gene data show CDR1 as MDHEN and CDR2 as SYDVKM. V gave up 11 bases and J gave up 2 bases; unmatched junction bases: 4. Time point: baseline, week 1 (first vaccination visit). Treatment meaning: pre-vaccination baseline after standard-of-care therapy. The donors had new WHO grade 3 or 4 astrocytomas; these were IDH1-mutant and ATRX-lost. The sample here was PBMCs, taken from a glioma patient treated with radiotherapy, temozolomide or both. This TCR was recovered from a man in his forties with glioma. The V call is TRBV28, the J call TRBJ2-7, with TRBD2 identical over 9 bases. The CDR3 sequence: CASAGGAYEQYF. CDR3 bases: TGTGCCTCCGCGGGAGGGGCCTACGAGCAGTACTTC.